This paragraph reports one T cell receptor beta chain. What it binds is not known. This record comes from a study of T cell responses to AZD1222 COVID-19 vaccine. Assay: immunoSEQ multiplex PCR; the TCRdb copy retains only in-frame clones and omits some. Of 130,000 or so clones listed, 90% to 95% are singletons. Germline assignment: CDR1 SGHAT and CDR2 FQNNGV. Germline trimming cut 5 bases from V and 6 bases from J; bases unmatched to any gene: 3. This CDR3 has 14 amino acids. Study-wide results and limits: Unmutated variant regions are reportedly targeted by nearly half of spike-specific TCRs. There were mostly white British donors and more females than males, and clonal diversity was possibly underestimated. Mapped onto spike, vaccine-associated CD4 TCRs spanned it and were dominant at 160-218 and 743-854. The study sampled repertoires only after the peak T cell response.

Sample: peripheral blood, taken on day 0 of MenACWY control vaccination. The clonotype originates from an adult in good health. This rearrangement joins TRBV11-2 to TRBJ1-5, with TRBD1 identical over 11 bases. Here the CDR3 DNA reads TGTGCCAGCAGCCGAGGGACAGGGGGTCAGCCCCAGCATTTT. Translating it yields CASSRGTGGQPQHF.